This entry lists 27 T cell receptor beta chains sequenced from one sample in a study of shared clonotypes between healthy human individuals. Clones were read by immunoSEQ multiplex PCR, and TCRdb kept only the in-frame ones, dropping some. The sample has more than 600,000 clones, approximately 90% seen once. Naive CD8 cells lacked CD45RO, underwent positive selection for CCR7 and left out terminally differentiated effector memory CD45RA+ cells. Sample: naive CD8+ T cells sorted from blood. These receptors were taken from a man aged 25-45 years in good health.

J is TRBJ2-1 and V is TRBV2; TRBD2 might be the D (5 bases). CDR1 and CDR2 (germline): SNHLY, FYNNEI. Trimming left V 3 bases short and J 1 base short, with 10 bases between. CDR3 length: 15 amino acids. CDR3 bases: TGTGCCAGCAGTGATCTACGGGAATCCTACAATGAGCAGTTCTTC. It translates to CASSDLRESYNEQFF.

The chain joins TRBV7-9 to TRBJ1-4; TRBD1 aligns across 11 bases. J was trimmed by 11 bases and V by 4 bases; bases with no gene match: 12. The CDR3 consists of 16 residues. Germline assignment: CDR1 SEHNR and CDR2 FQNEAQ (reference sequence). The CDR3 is CASSSASGTGGRKLFF. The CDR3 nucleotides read TGTGCCAGCAGCTCAGCATCCGGGACAGGGGGGAGGAAACTGTTTTTT.

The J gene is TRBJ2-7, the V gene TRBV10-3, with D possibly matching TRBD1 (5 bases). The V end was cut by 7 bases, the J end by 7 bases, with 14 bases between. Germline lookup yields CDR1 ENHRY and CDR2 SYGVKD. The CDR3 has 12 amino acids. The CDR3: CAITTTDNEQYF. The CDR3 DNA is TGTGCCATCACTACGACAGACAATGAGCAGTACTTC.

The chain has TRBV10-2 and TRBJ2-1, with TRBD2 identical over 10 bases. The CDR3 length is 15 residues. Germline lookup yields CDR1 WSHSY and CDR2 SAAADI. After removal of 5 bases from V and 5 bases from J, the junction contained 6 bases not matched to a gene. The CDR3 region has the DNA TGCGCCAGCAGTTCACTAGCGGGGAGAAACAATGAGCAGTTCTTC. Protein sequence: CASSSLAGRNNEQFF.

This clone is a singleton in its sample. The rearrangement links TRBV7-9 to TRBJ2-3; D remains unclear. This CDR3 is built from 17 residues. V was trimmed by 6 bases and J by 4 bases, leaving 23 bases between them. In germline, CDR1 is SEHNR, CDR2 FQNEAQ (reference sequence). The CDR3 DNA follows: TGTGCCAGCAGTTCCCCCCGTGGTGCGCCGGTGGCAGATACGCAGTATTTT. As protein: CASSSPRGAPVADTQYF. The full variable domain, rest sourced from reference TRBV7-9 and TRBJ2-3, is DTGVSQNPRHKITKRGQNVTFRCDPISEHNRLYWYRQTLGQGPEFLTYFQNEAQLEKSRLLSDRFSAERPKGSFSTLEIQRTEQGDSAMYLCASSSPRGAPVADTQYFGPGTRLTVL.

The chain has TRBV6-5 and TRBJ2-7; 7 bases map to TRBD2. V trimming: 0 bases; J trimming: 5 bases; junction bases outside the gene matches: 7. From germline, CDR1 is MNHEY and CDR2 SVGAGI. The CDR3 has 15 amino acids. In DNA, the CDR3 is TGTGCCAGCAGTTACTCAACCGCGGGAGCCGACGAGCAGTACTTC. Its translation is CASSYSTAGADEQYF.

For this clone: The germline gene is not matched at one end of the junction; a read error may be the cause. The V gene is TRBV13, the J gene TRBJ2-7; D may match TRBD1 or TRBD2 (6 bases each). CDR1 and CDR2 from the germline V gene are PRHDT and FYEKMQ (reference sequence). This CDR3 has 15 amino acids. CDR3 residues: CASSLGGTPTYEQYF. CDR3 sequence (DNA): TGTGCCAGCAGCCTAGGGGGGACACCAACCTACGAGCAGTACTTC.

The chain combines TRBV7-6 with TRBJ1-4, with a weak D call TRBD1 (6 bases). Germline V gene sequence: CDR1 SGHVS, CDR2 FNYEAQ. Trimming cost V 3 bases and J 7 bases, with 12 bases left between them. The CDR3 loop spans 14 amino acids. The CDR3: CASSFSGGGEKLFF. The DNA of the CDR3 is TGTGCCAGCAGCTTCTCGGGAGGGGGTGAAAAACTGTTTTTT.

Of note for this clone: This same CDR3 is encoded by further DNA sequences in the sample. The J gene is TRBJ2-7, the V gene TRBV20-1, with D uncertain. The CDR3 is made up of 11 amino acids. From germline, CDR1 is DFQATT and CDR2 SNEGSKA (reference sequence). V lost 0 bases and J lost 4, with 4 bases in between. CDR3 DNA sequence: TGCAGTGCTAGAGAAGTTTACGAGCAGTACTTC. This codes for CSAREVYEQYF.

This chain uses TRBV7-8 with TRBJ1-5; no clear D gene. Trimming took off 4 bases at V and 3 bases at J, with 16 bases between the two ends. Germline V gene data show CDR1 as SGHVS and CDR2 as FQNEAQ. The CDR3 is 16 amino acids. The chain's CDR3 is CASSSRDWGNNQPQHF. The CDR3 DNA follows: TGTGCCAGCAGCTCGCGAGATTGGGGAAACAATCAGCCCCAGCATTTT.

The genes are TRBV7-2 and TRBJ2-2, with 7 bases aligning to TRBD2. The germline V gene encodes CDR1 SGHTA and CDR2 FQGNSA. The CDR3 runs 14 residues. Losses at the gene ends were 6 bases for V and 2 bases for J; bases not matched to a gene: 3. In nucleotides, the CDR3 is TGTGCCAGCAGGGGAGGGAGTAACACCGGGGAGCTGTTTTTT. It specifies CASRGGSNTGELFF. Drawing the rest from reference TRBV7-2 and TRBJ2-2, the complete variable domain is GAGVSQSPSNKVTEKGKDVELRCDPISGHTALYWYRQSLGQGLEFLIYFQGNSAPDKSGLPSDRFSAERTGGSVSTLTIQRTQQEDSAVYLCASRGGSNTGELFFGEGSRLTVL.

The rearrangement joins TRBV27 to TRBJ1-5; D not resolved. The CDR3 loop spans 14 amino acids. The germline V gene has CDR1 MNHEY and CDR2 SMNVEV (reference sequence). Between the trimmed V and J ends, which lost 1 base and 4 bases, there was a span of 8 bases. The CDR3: CASSLFSRNQPQHF. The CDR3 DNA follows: TGTGCCAGCAGTTTATTTTCGCGGAATCAGCCCCAGCATTTT.

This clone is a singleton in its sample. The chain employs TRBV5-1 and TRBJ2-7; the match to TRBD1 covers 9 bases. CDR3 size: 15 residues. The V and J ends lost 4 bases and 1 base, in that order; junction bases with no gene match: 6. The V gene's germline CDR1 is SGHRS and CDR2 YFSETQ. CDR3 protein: CASSRGQGVSYEQYF. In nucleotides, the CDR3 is TGCGCCAGCAGCCGGGGACAGGGAGTATCCTACGAGCAGTACTTC.

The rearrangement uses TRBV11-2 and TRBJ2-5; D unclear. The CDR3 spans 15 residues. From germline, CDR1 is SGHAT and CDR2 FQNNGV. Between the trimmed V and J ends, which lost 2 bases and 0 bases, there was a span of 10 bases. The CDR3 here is CASSLFLMDQETQYF. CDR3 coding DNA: TGTGCCAGCAGCTTATTTCTCATGGACCAAGAGACCCAGTACTTC. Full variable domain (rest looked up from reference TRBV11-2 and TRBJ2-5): EAGVAQSPRYKIIEKRQSVAFWCNPISGHATLYWYQQILGQGPKLLIQFQNNGVVDDSQLPKDRFSAERLKGVDSTLKIQPAKLEDSAVYLCASSLFLMDQETQYFGPGTRLLVL.

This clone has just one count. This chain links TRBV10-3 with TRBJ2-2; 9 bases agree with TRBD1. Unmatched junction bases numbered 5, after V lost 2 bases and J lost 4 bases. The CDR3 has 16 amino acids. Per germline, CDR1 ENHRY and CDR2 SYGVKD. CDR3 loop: CAISERTGGSTGELFF. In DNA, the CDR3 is TGTGCCATCAGTGAGCGCACAGGGGGCTCCACCGGGGAGCTGTTTTTT.

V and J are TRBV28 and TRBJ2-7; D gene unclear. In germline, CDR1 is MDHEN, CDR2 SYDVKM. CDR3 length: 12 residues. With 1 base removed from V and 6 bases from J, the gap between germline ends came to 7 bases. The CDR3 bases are TGTGCCAGCAGTTTATTGGGGATCGAGCAGTACTTC. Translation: CASSLLGIEQYF.

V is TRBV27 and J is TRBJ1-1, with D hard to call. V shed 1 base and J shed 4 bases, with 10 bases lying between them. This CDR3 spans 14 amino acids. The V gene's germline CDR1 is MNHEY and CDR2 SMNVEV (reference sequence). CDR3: CASSLFRGSTEAFF. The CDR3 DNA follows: TGTGCCAGCAGTTTATTTAGAGGGTCCACTGAAGCTTTCTTT.

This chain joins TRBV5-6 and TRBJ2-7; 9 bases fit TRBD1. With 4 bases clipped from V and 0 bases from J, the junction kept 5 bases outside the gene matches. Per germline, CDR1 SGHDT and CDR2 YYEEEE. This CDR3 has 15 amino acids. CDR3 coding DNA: TGTGCCAGCAGCACGAACAGGGGGCTCTCCTACGAGCAGTACTTC. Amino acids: CASSTNRGLSYEQYF.

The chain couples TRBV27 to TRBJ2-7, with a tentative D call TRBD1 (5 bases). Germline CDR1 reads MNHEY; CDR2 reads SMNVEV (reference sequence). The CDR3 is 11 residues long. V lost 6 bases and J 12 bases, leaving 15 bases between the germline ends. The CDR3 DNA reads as TGTGCCAGCAGCAAGGTGGGGCGTCTGTACTTC. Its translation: CASSKVGRLYF.

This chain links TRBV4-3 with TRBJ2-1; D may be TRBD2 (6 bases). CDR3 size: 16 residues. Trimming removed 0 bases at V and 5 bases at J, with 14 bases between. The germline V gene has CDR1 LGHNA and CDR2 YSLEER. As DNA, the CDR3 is TGCGCCAGCAGCCAAGATGGGACGGGAGCGAACAATGAGCAGTTCTTC. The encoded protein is CASSQDGTGANNEQFF.

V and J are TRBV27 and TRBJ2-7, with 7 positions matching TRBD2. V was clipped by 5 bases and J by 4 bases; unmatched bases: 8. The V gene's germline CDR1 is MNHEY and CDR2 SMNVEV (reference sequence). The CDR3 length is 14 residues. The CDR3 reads CASSGGGRLYEQYF. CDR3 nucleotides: TGTGCCAGCAGTGGGGGGGGAAGGCTTTACGAGCAGTACTTC.

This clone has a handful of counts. The CDR3 sequence: CASSQGLPDSTYEQYF. The CDR3 DNA sequence: TGTGCCAGCAGCCAAGGCCTACCCGATTCAACCTACGAGCAGTACTTC. The rearrangement joins TRBV4-2 to TRBJ2-7; D is ambiguous. Germline values: CDR1 LGHNA, CDR2 YNFKEQ. The CDR3 extends over 16 amino acids. V was cut by 1 base and J by 2 bases, with 15 bases left in between.

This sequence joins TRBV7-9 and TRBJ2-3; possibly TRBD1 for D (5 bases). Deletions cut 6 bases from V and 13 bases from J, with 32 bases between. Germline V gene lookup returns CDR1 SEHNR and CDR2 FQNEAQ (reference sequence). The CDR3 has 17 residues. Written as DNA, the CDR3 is TGTGCCAGCAGGGGCTCCGAGACAGTCGGCCGCCCTGCGTCAAAGTATTTT. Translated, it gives CASRGSETVGRPASKYF.

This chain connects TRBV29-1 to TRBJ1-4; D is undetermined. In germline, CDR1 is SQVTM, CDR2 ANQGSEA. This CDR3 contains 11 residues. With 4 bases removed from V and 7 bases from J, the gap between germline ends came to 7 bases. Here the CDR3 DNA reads TGCAGCGTTGGCGGGCGTGAAAAACTGTTTTTT. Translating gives CSVGGREKLFF.

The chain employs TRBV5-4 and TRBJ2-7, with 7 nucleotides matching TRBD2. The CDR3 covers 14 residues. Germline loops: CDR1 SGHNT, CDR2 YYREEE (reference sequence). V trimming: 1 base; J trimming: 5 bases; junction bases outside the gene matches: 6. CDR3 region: CASSLRLAADEQYF. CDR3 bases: TGTGCCAGCAGCTTGAGGCTAGCGGCGGACGAGCAGTACTTC.

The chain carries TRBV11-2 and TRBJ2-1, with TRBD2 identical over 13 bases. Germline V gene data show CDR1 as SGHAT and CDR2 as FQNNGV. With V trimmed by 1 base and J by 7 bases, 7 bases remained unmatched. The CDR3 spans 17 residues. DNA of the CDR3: TGTGCCAGCAGCTTAGGTCGGGGACTAGCGGGGACTAATGAGCAGTTCTTC. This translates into CASSLGRGLAGTNEQFF.

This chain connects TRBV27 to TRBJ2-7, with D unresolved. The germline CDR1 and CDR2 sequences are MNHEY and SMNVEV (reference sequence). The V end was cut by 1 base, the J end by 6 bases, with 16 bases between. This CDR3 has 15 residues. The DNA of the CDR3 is TGTGCCAGCAGTTTATTCAGGCACCCTACGCTCGAGCAGTACTTC. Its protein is CASSLFRHPTLEQYF.